This T cell receptor (beta chain) is from a study of cytomegalovirus exposure and HLA in healthy donors. Study outcomes and limitations: As a later analysis showed, a missense DCLRE1C variant was linked to trimming of TCR beta V- and J-genes.

The CDR3 is 15 residues long. J gave up 2 bases and V 6 bases, and 5 bases lay outside the gene matches. Looked up from germline, CDR1 is MNHNY and CDR2 is SVGAGI (reference sequence). Each of the donors was a healthy bone marrow donor. The PCR made use of 60 Vbeta and 13 Jbeta primers. Original processing notes: Later, about 80 million unique TCR beta chains were counted in an analysis, and roughly 10 million of them were shared. Assay: immunoSEQ multiplex PCR; the TCRdb copy retains only in-frame clones and omits some. V and J calls plus clone size are reproduced from that table; the DNA served to infer D and trimming. Of 150,000 to 200,000 clones listed, about 72% were seen once; the top ten hold 2% to 2.5%. This clone was counted a few times. Its antigen remains unknown.

The source of this sequence is a human donor in good health. The chain uses TRBV6-6 and TRBJ2-2; 8 bases align to TRBD1. The sequenced material came from PBMCs. Here the CDR3 reads CASRIDRGNTGELFF. The CDR3 DNA follows: TGTGCCAGCAGGATTGACAGGGGTAACACCGGGGAGCTGTTTTTT.